Listed below are T cell receptor beta chains from one sample, sequenced in a study of shared clonotypes between healthy human individuals. The table came from immunoSEQ multiplex PCR; TCRdb's copy has only in-frame clones and leaves some out. The table has around 2.1 million clones, 93% seen once. The sequencing sample was made of naive CD8+ T cells from PBMCs. Receptors originate from a man aged 18-30 years in good health. Some clones in this sample may be carry-over from other donors' samples. The CDR3 runs from the conserved cysteine through the conserved F or W. D genes are given only for firm matches. A clone size is listed for some rows: how often the clone was seen (once, few, many), or a class if it is expanded.

D: TRBD1; J: TRBJ1-1; V: TRBV7-2; size: NA; CDR3: CASSLGGRGRVPLNTEAFF; DNA: TGTGCCAGCAGCCTGGGGGGCAGGGGGCGAGTGCCTCTGAACACTGAAGCTTTCTTT
D: TRBD1; J: TRBJ2-1; V: TRBV28; size: NA; CDR3: CASSSRDSYNEQFF; DNA: TGTGCCAGCAGCTCCCGGGACAGCTACAATGAGCAGTTCTTC
D: TRBD1; J: TRBJ1-6; V: TRBV7-9; size: NA; CDR3: CASSFRTGGNSPLHF; DNA: TGTGCCAGCAGCTTTCGGACAGGGGGTAATTCACCCCTCCACTTT
D: NA; J: TRBJ1-6; V: TRBV7-9; size: NA; CDR3: CASREDSPLHF; DNA: TGTGCCAGCAGGGAGGATTCACCCCTCCACTTT
D: NA; J: TRBJ2-5; V: TRBV29-1; size: NA; CDR3: CSVFQGMGETQYF; DNA: TGCAGCGTTTTTCAGGGGATGGGAGAGACCCAGTACTTC
D: NA; J: TRBJ2-5; V: TRBV15; size: NA; CDR3: CATSRWGMGQETQYF; DNA: TGTGCCACCAGCAGATGGGGTATGGGCCAAGAGACCCAGTACTTC
D: TRBD2; J: TRBJ2-7; V: TRBV7-9; size: NA; CDR3: CASSKLLAGDHEQYF; DNA: TGTGCCAGCAGCAAATTACTAGCGGGAGACCACGAGCAGTACTTC
D: TRBD1; J: TRBJ1-5; V: TRBV19; size: NA; CDR3: CASSIAGGQGANQPQHF; DNA: TGTGCCAGTAGTATAGCGGGGGGACAGGGGGCAAATCAGCCCCAGCATTTT
D: TRBD2; J: TRBJ2-1; V: TRBV27; size: NA; CDR3: CASTRPGLAGYNEQFF; DNA: TGTGCCAGCACCCGTCCGGGACTAGCGGGATACAATGAGCAGTTCTTC
D: NA; J: TRBJ2-3; V: TRBV18; size: NA; CDR3: CASSPPAGPRDTQYF; DNA: TGTGCCAGCTCACCACCAGCGGGCCCAAGGGATACGCAGTATTTT
D: TRBD1; J: TRBJ2-7; V: TRBV4-1; size: NA; CDR3: CASAPGQGAYEQYF; DNA: TGCGCCAGCGCCCCAGGCCAGGGGGCGTACGAGCAGTACTTC
D: NA; J: TRBJ2-7; V: TRBV27; size: NA; CDR3: CASSLLGVSRDQHEQYF; DNA: TGTGCCAGCAGTTTATTAGGGGTTAGCAGGGATCAGCACGAGCAGTACTTC
D: TRBD2; J: TRBJ2-1; V: TRBV9; size: NA; CDR3: CASSLGREGLGNEQFF; DNA: TGTGCCAGCAGCCTAGGGAGGGAGGGCCTCGGCAATGAGCAGTTCTTC
D: TRBD1; J: TRBJ1-1; V: TRBV10-3; size: few; CDR3: CAISGQGNTEAFF; DNA: TGTGCCATCAGTGGACAGGGGAACACTGAAGCTTTCTTT
D: TRBD2; J: TRBJ2-2; V: TRBV7-9; size: once; CDR3: CASTGGGTGELFF; DNA: TGTGCCAGCACGGGGGGAGGCACCGGGGAGCTGTTTTTT
D: NA; J: TRBJ2-7; V: TRBV2; size: NA; CDR3: CASSVYGTSSYEQYF; DNA: TGTGCCAGCAGTGTATATGGGACGAGCTCCTACGAGCAGTACTTC
D: NA; J: TRBJ2-2; V: TRBV28; size: NA; CDR3: CASSLGLQDVNTGELFF; DNA: TGTGCCAGCAGTTTGGGCTTACAGGACGTGAACACCGGGGAGCTGTTTTTT
D: NA; J: TRBJ2-7; V: TRBV7-9; size: NA; CDR3: CASSLVLSYEQYF; DNA: TGTGCCAGCAGCTTAGTCCTCAGCTACGAGCAGTACTTC
D: TRBD1; J: TRBJ2-1; V: TRBV6-6; size: NA; CDR3: CASSYNGQAEQFF; DNA: TGTGCCAGCAGTTACAACGGACAGGCCGAGCAGTTCTTC
D: NA; J: TRBJ1-5; V: TRBV7-6; size: NA; CDR3: CASSLNQGPNQPQHF; DNA: TGTGCCAGCAGCTTAAACCAGGGCCCAAATCAGCCCCAGCATTTT
D: NA; J: TRBJ1-2; V: TRBV6-5; size: NA; CDR3: CASRDPGHLYGYTF; DNA: TGTGCCAGCAGGGACCCGGGACACCTCTATGGCTACACCTTC
D: NA; J: TRBJ2-3; V: TRBV28; size: NA; CDR3: CASSFLGTGTDTQYF; DNA: TGTGCCAGCAGTTTCCTAGGTACTGGCACAGATACGCAGTATTTT
D: NA; J: TRBJ2-4; V: TRBV4-1; size: NA; CDR3: CASSQDGSKNIQYF; DNA: TGCGCCAGCAGCCAAGACGGCAGTAAAAACATTCAGTACTTC
D: TRBD2; J: TRBJ2-7; V: TRBV2; size: once; CDR3: CASSEISGALYEQYF; DNA: TGTGCCAGCAGTGAAATCAGCGGGGCTCTCTACGAGCAGTACTTC
D: NA; J: TRBJ2-7; V: TRBV18; size: NA; CDR3: CASSPDSTYEQYF; DNA: TGTGCCAGCTCACCGGACAGTACCTACGAGCAGTACTTC
D: NA; J: TRBJ2-1; V: TRBV6-5; size: NA; CDR3: CASSYSMMDEQFF; DNA: TGTGCCAGCAGTTACTCGATGATGGATGAGCAGTTCTTC